This T cell receptor (beta chain) appears in the sequencing data of a study of T-cell reconstitution after alpha-beta-depleted transplantation in children (dated by TCRdb to between 2015 and 2016). For context, the study as a whole: T-cell immune reconstitution after TCRalphabeta/CD19-depleted allogeneic hematopoietic cell transplantation in children was quantitatively tracked in the study by means of TCR repertoire profiling.

Including the terminal cysteine and phenylalanine, the CDR3 comprises 16 residues. Only the CDR3 DNA is retained, 48 bases long and in frame from the first base. V trim: 7 bases; J trim: 3 bases; unmatched bases: 14. The germline V gene yields MNHEY for CDR1 and SVGEGT for CDR2. In its sample, this clonotype was seen many times. Its antigen remains unidentified. Qualities for individual bases were not recorded, and no much larger clone is one base off. Libraries were prepared through PCR. The sequencer listed for this sample is Illumina HiSeq 2500. TCR library preparation used molecular barcoding, with unique molecular identifiers applied to normalize quantification of the TCRbeta repertoire. Clones were called with MiXCR by TCRdb after fastp trimmed the public reads at Q25, and only in-frame beta chains were retained. Rows with a matching CDR3 protein are joined into one entry that keeps the most common DNA and genes. A total of 200,000 or so distinct CDR3 sequences appear in this sample, roughly 7.1% of them only once. Jointly, the top ten make up just over 5.5% of the sample.

Here is what the overall study found, with its caveats: Apparently early alphabetaT-cell count recovery about two months after transplant reportedly relied on only several hundred rapidly expanded clones derived from non-depleted graft cells. In some patients, the high TCRbeta diversity seen at day 60 was put down to recipient T cells and intrathymic progenitors that had survived conditioning. Hyperexpanded clone frequencies declined over subsequent months; after one year, T-cell counts and TCRbeta diversity were mostly attributed to newly produced T cells.

Sample treatment or condition, as interpreted from the label and publication: allogeneic hematopoietic cell transplantation with graft depleted of TCRalphabeta T cells and CD19 B cells. The children who served as transplant recipients had been given grafts of TCRalphabeta/CD19-depleted allogeneic hematopoietic cells. The chain is assembled from TRBV6-2 or TRBV6-3 and TRBJ2-7, with 8 bases aligning to TRBD2. This material consisted of PBMCs, taken before TCRalphabeta/CD19-depleted stem cell transplant. This clonotype was sampled from a boy aged 2-9 years with acute lymphoblastic leukemia, due to receive a stem cell transplant. The encoded CDR3 is CASTHPGGTRFYEQYF. The DNA is TGTGCCAGCACTCACCCCGGCGGGACTAGATTCTACGAGCAGTACTTC.